The clone carrying this T cell receptor beta chain was seen only a few times. Its matching antigen is unknown. These data belong to a study of CD8 T cells in ankylosing spondylitis. TCRdb analysed the 5' RACE reads with MiXCR anew, one entry per CDR3 protein. The repertoire holds 700,000 or so distinct CDR3 sequences, with roughly 19% as singletons. The CDR3 loop spans 13 amino acids. Germline V lookup: CDR1 LNHNV, CDR2 YYDKDF (reference sequence). V was clipped by 5 bases and J by 10 bases, with 12 bases between them. Broader study findings: Seemingly characteristic of ankylosing spondylitis blood was a TCR beta motif consisting of 7 or 8 highly homologous variants.

Sequencing used blood, either unsorted or a sorted T cell fraction (not recorded which). The TCR sequence derives from a male donor with ankylosing spondylitis. The chain has TRBV15 and TRBJ1-6, with D hard to call. CDR3 loop: CATSGGDFSPLHF. In DNA form, the CDR3 reads TGTGCCACCAGCGGCGGTGACTTCTCACCCCTCCACTTT.